The 29 T cell receptor beta chains given below trace back to one sample, sequenced in a study of blood T cell repertoires in COVID-19. Clones were read by immunoSEQ multiplex PCR, and TCRdb kept only the in-frame ones, dropping some. The profile shows about 170,000 clones, approximately 90% of them singletons. The source material was peripheral blood. The origin of the receptors is a man aged 45 to 65 who had recovered from COVID-19.

The rearrangement uses TRBV7-2 and TRBJ1-4; 7 nucleotides agree with TRBD1. This CDR3 has 15 residues. The germline gives CDR1 SGHTA, CDR2 FQGNSA. After removal of 1 base from V and 5 bases from J, the junction contained 4 bases not matched to a gene. CDR3 nucleotide sequence: TGTGCCAGCAGCTTAGGGACAGGATTCAATGAAAAACTGTTTTTT. This codes for CASSLGTGFNEKLFF. The full variable domain, rest sourced from reference TRBV7-2 and TRBJ1-4, is GAGVSQSPSNKVTEKGKDVELRCDPISGHTALYWYRQSLGQGLEFLIYFQGNSAPDKSGLPSDRFSAERTGGSVSTLTIQRTQQEDSAVYLCASSLGTGFNEKLFFGSGTQLSVL.

V usage is TRBV19 and J usage is TRBJ1-5; D is perhaps TRBD1 (5 bases). The V and J ends lost 5 bases and 6 bases respectively, with 17 bases between them. Germline CDR1 LNHDA, CDR2 SQIVND (reference sequence). CDR3 length equals 15 residues. The CDR3 region is CASSSGGGVSQPQHF. The CDR3 bases are TGTGCCAGTAGTTCTGGGGGAGGGGTTTCTCAGCCCCAGCATTTT.

V is TRBV24-1 and J is TRBJ2-5; D is ambiguous. Trimming left V 4 bases short and J 5 bases short, with 22 bases between. Germline values: CDR1 KGHDR, CDR2 SFDVKD. The CDR3 is 17 amino acids. The CDR3 DNA sequence: TGTGCCACCAGTGAGGTTGGAGAATGGAATCAAATTGAGACCCAGTACTTC. Translated: CATSEVGEWNQIETQYF.

The V gene is TRBV11-2, the J gene TRBJ1-1, with TRBD1 identical over 7 bases. Losses at the gene ends were 2 bases for V and 5 bases for J; bases not matched to a gene: 5. Germline V gene data show CDR1 as SGHAT and CDR2 as FQNNGV. The CDR3 runs to 14 residues. CDR3 in DNA: TGTGCCAGCAGCTTATGGACAGGCCATACTGAAGCTTTCTTT. Encoded protein: CASSLWTGHTEAFF.

The CDR3 region has the DNA TGTGCCAGCAGCCGCAGGGGGCGCGAATCAGATACGCAGTATTTT. It specifies CASSRRGRESDTQYF. The chain combines TRBV7-3 with TRBJ2-3, with TRBD1 matching over 8 bases. Germline V lookup: CDR1 SGHTA, CDR2 FQGTGA. The CDR3 totals 15 residues. Trimming took 5 bases from V and 4 from J; bases not matched to a gene: 8.

Only one count was recorded for this clone. V and J are TRBV11-2 and TRBJ2-1; tentative D call: TRBD2 (6 bases). Germline lookup yields CDR1 SGHAT and CDR2 FQNNGV. The CDR3 is 15 residues long. Deletions cut 4 bases from V and 10 bases from J, with 20 bases between. The CDR3 coding sequence is TGTGCCAGCAGCTCGTCCGGGACTCCCAGGGAGGAGCAGTTCTTC. Translation: CASSSSGTPREEQFF.

The rearrangement uses TRBV7-8 and TRBJ1-2, with D maybe TRBD1 (5 bases). The CDR3 consists of 13 residues. V was pared by 2 bases and J by 6 bases, with 10 bases between. From germline, CDR1 is SGHVS and CDR2 FQNEAQ. In nucleotides, the CDR3 is TGTGCCAGCAGCTTAAGACTAGGGGATGGCTACACCTTC. This encodes CASSLRLGDGYTF.

This clone appeared a few times. This chain joins TRBV28 and TRBJ1-1, with TRBD1 matching over 7 bases. Germline loops: CDR1 MDHEN, CDR2 SYDVKM. Trimming cost V 7 bases and J 4 bases; bases outside gene matches: 15. The CDR3 runs to 16 residues. CDR3 sequence reads: CASKAGRRGSGTEAFF. The CDR3 nucleotides read TGTGCCAGCAAAGCCGGCCGCAGGGGGTCCGGCACTGAAGCTTTCTTT.

The rearrangement links TRBV6-2 or TRBV6-3 to TRBJ2-7; 8 bases align to TRBD1. Trimming removed 6 bases from V and 2 bases from J; junction bases left unmatched: 21. The V gene's germline CDR1 is MNHEY and CDR2 SVGEGT. The CDR3 loop spans 19 amino acids. CDR3 residues: CASSPTRAGGRGSTYEQYF. CDR3 DNA sequence: TGTGCCAGCAGCCCAACTCGAGCAGGGGGCAGGGGCTCGACCTACGAGCAGTACTTC.

The chain recombines TRBV7-6 with TRBJ2-5; 12 bases map to TRBD2. Germline CDR1 reads SGHVS; CDR2 reads FNYEAQ. The CDR3 length is 16 residues. The trim removed 5 bases at V and 5 bases at J, leaving 9 bases unmatched. The DNA for the CDR3 is TGTGCCAGCAGCCCTCCTAGCGGGGGGGCCGGGGAGACCCAGTACTTC. It specifies CASSPPSGGAGETQYF.

The rearrangement joins TRBV30 to TRBJ2-6, with TRBD1 as a possible D gene (5 bases). Per germline, CDR1 GTSNPN and CDR2 SVGIG (reference sequence). The V gene lost 0 bases and the J gene lost 0 bases, with 12 bases spanning the gap. The CDR3 has 17 amino acids. The CDR3 protein is CAWSVGTGVSGANVLTF. Written as DNA, the CDR3 is TGTGCCTGGAGTGTAGGAACAGGCGTCTCTGGGGCCAACGTCCTGACTTTC.

The J gene is TRBJ2-1, the V gene TRBV6-5, with 8 bases identical to TRBD2. The CDR3 totals 16 residues. Germline trimming cut 4 bases from V and 5 bases from J; bases unmatched to any gene: 10. The germline V gene has CDR1 MNHEY and CDR2 SVGAGI. In DNA, the CDR3 is TGTGCCAGCAGTTCCAGCGGGAGACTTTTTAACAATGAGCAGTTCTTC. Residues: CASSSSGRLFNNEQFF.

This clone was counted a few times. This chain links TRBV6-2 or TRBV6-3 with TRBJ2-1, with D uncertain. Per germline, CDR1 MNHEY and CDR2 SVGEGT. Trimming left V 4 bases short and J 6 bases short, with 10 bases between. This CDR3 is built from 13 residues. DNA for the CDR3: TGTGCCAGCAGTTTGGCCCTCCGCAATGAGCAGTTCTTC. Its translation: CASSLALRNEQFF.

The genes are TRBV10-1 and TRBJ1-6, with TRBD1 identical over 10 bases. J lost 9 bases, V lost 8 bases, and 4 bases had no gene match. The CDR3 has 13 amino acids. Germline CDR1 WNHNN, CDR2 SYGVQD (reference sequence). CDR3 residues: CASPDRGASPLHF. CDR3 DNA sequence: TGCGCCAGCCCGGACAGGGGGGCTTCACCCCTCCACTTT.

This chain uses TRBV24-1 with TRBJ2-3; D is perhaps TRBD1 (6 bases). V lost 4 bases to trimming and J lost 0 bases, with 13 bases between them. The CDR3 is 16 amino acids. Germline V CDR1 and CDR2: KGHDR, SFDVKD. Here the CDR3 DNA reads TGTGCCACCAGTGACCCAGGGGAGAGGAGCACAGATACGCAGTATTTT. Its protein is CATSDPGERSTDTQYF.

The V and J genes are TRBV5-1 and TRBJ2-7, with TRBD2 matching 13 bases. Germline loops: CDR1 SGHRS, CDR2 YFSETQ. J was trimmed by 0 bases and V by 2 bases; bases with no gene match: 5. This CDR3 has 17 amino acids. The CDR3 nucleotides read TGCGCCAGCAGCTTCGGACTAGCGGGAGAGAGCTCCTACGAGCAGTACTTC. This codes for CASSFGLAGESSYEQYF.

CDR3 nucleotide sequence: TGTGCCAGCAGGGGTCCCGGGACAGGGAACTATGGCTACACCTTC. Amino acids: CASRGPGTGNYGYTF. The V gene is TRBV27, the J gene TRBJ1-2; 9 bases line up with TRBD1. This CDR3 is 15 amino acids long. The germline CDR1 and CDR2 sequences are MNHEY and SMNVEV (reference sequence). V shed 6 bases, J shed 2 bases, and the junction held 7 bases outside the gene matches.

The chain combines TRBV15 with TRBJ2-2, with 11 bases matching TRBD2. The CDR3 spans 15 residues. Germline trimming cut 8 bases from V and 5 bases from J; bases unmatched to any gene: 7. Germline V CDR1 and CDR2: LNHNV, YYDKDF (reference sequence). CDR3 sequence reads: CATSLSGRGTGELFF. CDR3 DNA sequence: TGTGCCACCTCTCTTAGCGGGAGGGGTACCGGGGAGCTGTTTTTT.

The rearrangement uses TRBV7-8 and TRBJ2-7, with 10 bases that match TRBD2. This CDR3 comprises 15 residues. The J segment lost 1 base and the V segment lost 4 bases, leaving 4 bases of the junction unmatched. Germline V gene data show CDR1 as SGHVS and CDR2 as FQNEAQ. CDR3 DNA sequence: TGTGCCAGCAGCTCAGGACTAGCGGCATCCTACGAGCAGTACTTC. Amino acids: CASSSGLAASYEQYF.

This clone was seen just once. The V and J genes are TRBV5-4 and TRBJ1-2, with 9 bases that match TRBD1. With V trimmed by 5 bases and J by 6 bases, 5 bases remained unmatched. There are 13 residues in the CDR3. Germline assignment: CDR1 SGHNT and CDR2 YYREEE (reference sequence). CDR3 loop: CASRYTGGDGYTF. CDR3 DNA: TGTGCCAGCAGGTACACAGGGGGCGATGGCTACACCTTC. Using reference TRBV5-4 and TRBJ1-2 for the parts outside the CDR3, the full variable domain is ETGVTQSPTHLIKTRGQQVTLRCSSQSGHNTVSWYQQALGQGPQFIFQYYREEENGRGNFPPRFSGLQFPNYSSELNVNALELDDSALYLCASRYTGGDGYTFGSGTRLTVV.

As concerns this clone: Mismatch with germline at one junction end may stem from a read error. CDR3 nucleotide sequence: TGTGCCAGTAGTAGGCAGGGGATCTCTGGAAGCACCATATATTTT. Protein: CASSRQGISGSTIYF. V gene TRBV19 combines with J gene TRBJ1-3, with D perhaps TRBD1 (6 bases). This CDR3 has 15 amino acids. CDR1 is LNHDA and CDR2 is SQIVND in the germline V gene (reference sequence).

This sequence joins TRBV3-1 (or the pseudogene TRBV3-2) and TRBJ2-5, with 8 nucleotides matching TRBD2. Germline assignment: CDR1 LGHDT and CDR2 YNNKEL (reference sequence). After removal of 0 bases from V and 7 bases from J, the junction contained 10 bases not matched to a gene. CDR3 length equals 16 residues. The CDR3 coding sequence is TGTGCCAGCAGCCAAGATCCAGCGGGGGTCTCAAGGACCCAGTACTTC. Translating it yields CASSQDPAGVSRTQYF.

This rearrangement joins TRBV10-3 to TRBJ2-7; 8 bases are a match to TRBD2. The germline V gene encodes CDR1 ENHRY and CDR2 SYGVKD. This CDR3 has 15 amino acids. V was clipped by 2 bases and J by 5 bases; unmatched bases: 8. The CDR3 sequence is CAISEPTAGGDEQYF. CDR3 nucleotides: TGTGCCATCAGTGAGCCTACTGCGGGGGGCGACGAGCAGTACTTC.

V and J are TRBV6-2 or TRBV6-3 and TRBJ1-2; D is possibly TRBD1 (6 bases). The CDR3 runs to 15 residues. The germline V gene encodes CDR1 MNHEY and CDR2 SVGEGT. Trimming stripped 4 bases from V and 4 bases from J, with 16 bases between. The CDR3: CASSSGTGGSYGYTF. For the CDR3, the DNA is TGTGCCAGCAGTTCGGGGACGGGGGGCAGCTATGGCTACACCTTC.

This chain joins TRBV7-6 and TRBJ1-6; possibly TRBD1 for D (6 bases). The ends were cut back, 4 bases at V and 10 bases at J, with 17 bases in the middle. This CDR3 comprises 15 residues. CDR1 is SGHVS, CDR2 FNYEAQ, per germline. As DNA, the CDR3 is TGTGCCAGCAGCTGGGGGCAGGCTCAAGGCTCACCCCTCCACTTT. Translation gives CASSWGQAQGSPLHF.

This clone was counted a single time. The V call is TRBV6-6, the J call TRBJ1-2, with 7 bases that match TRBD1. The CDR3 length is 14 residues. CDR1 and CDR2 from the germline V gene are MNHNY and SVGAGI (reference sequence). The V and J ends lost 6 bases and 4 bases, in that order; junction bases with no gene match: 8. Here the CDR3 reads CASRPGQSTYGYTF. CDR3 sequence (DNA): TGTGCCAGCAGGCCGGGACAGTCAACCTATGGCTACACCTTC.

The chain links TRBV30 to TRBJ1-2; 10 positions agree with TRBD1. Germline V lookup: CDR1 GTSNPN, CDR2 SVGIG (reference sequence). The J segment lost 8 bases and the V segment lost 5 bases, leaving 8 bases of the junction unmatched. This CDR3 region has 13 residues. In nucleotides, the CDR3 is TGTGCCTGGGCGGGACAGGGGAAAAGAGGCTACACCTTC. Amino acids: CAWAGQGKRGYTF.

The rearrangement links TRBV5-6 to TRBJ1-1; 9 bases line up with TRBD1. J gave up 1 base and V 3 bases, and 4 bases lay outside the gene matches. The germline CDR1 and CDR2 sequences are SGHDT and YYEEEE. The CDR3 totals 15 residues. The CDR3 loop is CASSSPGQGNTEAFF. The CDR3 DNA reads TGTGCCAGCAGCTCACCGGGACAGGGGAACACTGAAGCTTTCTTT. Using reference TRBV5-6 and TRBJ1-1 for the parts outside the CDR3, the full variable domain is DAGVTQSPTHLIKTRGQQVTLRCSPKSGHDTVSWYQQALGQGPQFIFQYYEEEERQRGNFPDRFSGHQFPNYSSELNVNALLLGDSALYLCASSSPGQGNTEAFFGQGTRLTVV.

The rearrangement joins TRBV4-3 to TRBJ2-3; 7 bases map to TRBD2. Germline trimming cut 0 bases from V and 4 bases from J; bases unmatched to any gene: 13. This CDR3 spans 18 amino acids. Looked up from germline, CDR1 is LGHNA and CDR2 is YSLEER. The CDR3 DNA follows: TGCGCCAGCAGCCAAGATGCCGCGGGAGCCGTAGGGGCAGATACGCAGTATTTT. Amino acid sequence: CASSQDAAGAVGADTQYF.